Listed below are T cell receptor beta chains from one sample, sequenced in a study of technical replicates of blood from a few donors. The table came from immunoSEQ multiplex PCR; TCRdb's copy has only in-frame clones and leaves some out. The sample contains some 82,000 clones, over 90% of which appear only once. Sequenced: T cells isolated from PBMCs. The receptors come from a human donor in good health. Each CDR3 is given with its conserved first and last residue. Not all rows give a size; the values are once, few, many and, for expanded clones, a class.

CDR3,size,V
CATSITTLQGWSSYEQYF,.,TRBV15
CATQYPSTDTQYF,.,TRBV19
CASIAAPNEKLFF,.,TRBV28
CSVEDRQGGDIQYF,.,TRBV29-1
CASSSQGYEQYF,.,TRBV27
CASSTGGEANTGELFF,.,TRBV28
CASSLGDRDNYGYTF,.,TRBV28
CASSGYFRGLNTEAFF,.,TRBV4-1
CASSVTGGSADTQYF,once,TRBV9
CASSGSYGGLEETQYF,.,TRBV27
CASSRRKQGSSTDTQYF,.,TRBV28
CASSLAEGVDTQYF,.,TRBV5-1
CAISDFGTRNTEAFF,few,TRBV10-3
CASSAGTSGTYNEQFF,.,TRBV7-2
CAWSGGLVQETQYF,.,TRBV30
CASSQGRGASYNEQFF,.,TRBV4-1
CASSPGTGAGTEAFF,.,TRBV19
CASSVDNSGYYEQYF,.,TRBV9
CASETSDEQFF,.,TRBV7-9
CASSLGQNTGELFF,once,TRBV7-3
CASSQEFTGSNQPQHF,.,TRBV4-1
CASSYGLAVNTIYF,.,TRBV6-6
CASSARAGLAAYEQYF,.,TRBV5-4
CASSPPGTPGTEQFF,.,TRBV18
CASGLFMNTEAFF,.,TRBV6-5
CASSESGQASTEAFF,.,TRBV6-1
CASSPGHATNEKLFF,.,TRBV19
CASSFRGRGNEKLFF,.,TRBV5-1
CASSLGIRVSGRRAYEQYF,.,TRBV4-1
CASSPDSGELRRNTIYF,.,TRBV18
CASSLGSGSYEQFF,.,TRBV7-3
CASSRRGVGSNQPQHF,.,TRBV28
CASQGQAWSTEAFF,.,TRBV19
CASSISGRKNEQFF,.,TRBV27
CASSLQGPLPYEQYF,.,TRBV28
CASSHHGGEQYF,.,TRBV4-1
CAIRDRIEETQYF,.,TRBV10-3
CASSHFSGSEQFF,.,TRBV4-1
CATWTGSEQYF,.,TRBV19
CAWVRQGQSEQYF,.,TRBV30
CASSRDRDYGYTF,.,TRBV19
CASREDRVYEQFF,once,TRBV27
CAISRQEVYEQYF,.,TRBV10-3
CASSTVSTGEAFF,.,TRBV19
CASSVGQGASYTF,.,TRBV9